The rows below give T cell receptor beta chains drawn from one sample of a study of OX40 agonist ivuxolimab in advanced cancers. The assay was immunoSEQ multiplex PCR, and TCRdb's table has in-frame clones only and misses some. This table has roughly 77,000 clones, more than 70% appearing once. The sample was CD4+ or CD8+ T cells sorted from blood, taken in a trial of the OX40 agonist ivuxolimab. The source is an adult with an advanced solid tumor such as melanoma, head and neck, liver or kidney cancer. Both conserved end residues are part of each CDR3. Each record gives: clone size, J gene, CDR3 length, V gene, D gene, CDR3 DNA, CDR3 protein. D genes are given only for firm matches. Rows give clone size only sometimes, using once, few, many, or a class for an expanded clone.

NA | TRBJ1-2 | 13 | TRBV2 | TRBD1 | TGTGCCAGCAGTGAAGTGGGACAGCGGGGCTACACCTTC | CASSEVGQRGYTF
once | TRBJ1-1 | 15 | TRBV7-2 | NA | TGTGCCAGCAGGGGGAGATGGGGGCCCAACACTGAAGCTTTCTTT | CASRGRWGPNTEAFF
many | TRBJ1-3 | 13 | TRBV19 | NA | TGTGCCAGTAGTATATCCGCGACCAACACCATATATTTT | CASSISATNTIYF
NA | TRBJ2-7 | 14 | TRBV5-1 | TRBD1 | TGCGCCAGCAGTTTGGGGACAGAATCCTACGAGCAGTACTTC | CASSLGTESYEQYF
NA | TRBJ1-3 | 12 | TRBV30 | NA | TGTGCCTGGGCCCCCTCCGGAAACACCATATATTTT | CAWAPSGNTIYF
NA | TRBJ2-3 | 12 | TRBV30 | NA | TGTGCCTGGAGTGTATCTGCAGATACGCAGTATTTT | CAWSVSADTQYF
NA | TRBJ2-5 | 15 | TRBV5-1 | NA | TGCGCCAGCAGCACGGGACTTCTACCACAAGAGACCCAGTACTTC | CASSTGLLPQETQYF
NA | TRBJ2-3 | 16 | TRBV5-4 | NA | TGTGCCAGCAGCTTGGGCGCATTGGTACGCACAGATACGCAGTATTTT | CASSLGALVRTDTQYF
NA | TRBJ1-5 | 14 | TRBV5-7 | NA | TGTGCCAGCAGCCTGATCTACCCCTCTCAGCCCCAGCATTTT | CASSLIYPSQPQHF
few | TRBJ1-3 | 16 | TRBV4-1 | TRBD1 | TGCGCCAGCAGCCATCACAGGGGAGCCTCTGGAAACACCATATATTTT | CASSHHRGASGNTIYF
NA | TRBJ2-6 | 16 | TRBV7-6 | NA | TGTGCCAGCAGCGCTGCTCTGCTCTCTGGGGCCAACGTCCTGACTTTC | CASSAALLSGANVLTF
NA | TRBJ1-3 | 15 | TRBV5-1 | TRBD1 | TGCGCCAGCAGCTCACAGGGGGTCACTGGAAACACCATATATTTT | CASSSQGVTGNTIYF
NA | TRBJ1-3 | 15 | TRBV5-1 | NA | TGCGCCAGCAGCCCCTGGACAGCCGGTAGAAACACCATATATTTT | CASSPWTAGRNTIYF
NA | TRBJ2-5 | 16 | TRBV30 | TRBD2 | TGTGCCTGGACTAGCGGGTTTATTTTAGGGAGAGAGACCCAGTACTTC | CAWTSGFILGRETQYF
NA | TRBJ2-3 | 13 | TRBV30 | NA | TGTGCCTGGGGGGGCCACGGAACAGATACGCAGTATTTT | CAWGGHGTDTQYF
NA | TRBJ2-2 | 14 | TRBV6-1 | NA | TGTGCCAGCAGTGATGTGAGGGCCACCGGGGAGCTGTTTTTT | CASSDVRATGELFF
NA | TRBJ2-2 | 16 | TRBV5-1 | TRBD1 | TGCGCCAGCAGCTTGGCCGGACAGGGAATAACCGGGGAGCTGTTTTTT | CASSLAGQGITGELFF
NA | TRBJ2-2 | 16 | TRBV7-9 | TRBD2 | TGTGCCAGCAGCTTTCGTAGCGGGGGGGCCACCGGGGAGCTGTTTTTT | CASSFRSGGATGELFF
NA | TRBJ2-3 | 16 | TRBV5-6 | NA | TGTGCCAGCAGCTTGGTTTCGGGTAGGGGGTTAAATACGCAGTATTTT | CASSLVSGRGLNTQYF
NA | TRBJ1-1 | 14 | TRBV18 | NA | TGTGCCAGCTCACCACTGGGGGGAACGACTGAAGCTTTCTTT | CASSPLGGTTEAFF